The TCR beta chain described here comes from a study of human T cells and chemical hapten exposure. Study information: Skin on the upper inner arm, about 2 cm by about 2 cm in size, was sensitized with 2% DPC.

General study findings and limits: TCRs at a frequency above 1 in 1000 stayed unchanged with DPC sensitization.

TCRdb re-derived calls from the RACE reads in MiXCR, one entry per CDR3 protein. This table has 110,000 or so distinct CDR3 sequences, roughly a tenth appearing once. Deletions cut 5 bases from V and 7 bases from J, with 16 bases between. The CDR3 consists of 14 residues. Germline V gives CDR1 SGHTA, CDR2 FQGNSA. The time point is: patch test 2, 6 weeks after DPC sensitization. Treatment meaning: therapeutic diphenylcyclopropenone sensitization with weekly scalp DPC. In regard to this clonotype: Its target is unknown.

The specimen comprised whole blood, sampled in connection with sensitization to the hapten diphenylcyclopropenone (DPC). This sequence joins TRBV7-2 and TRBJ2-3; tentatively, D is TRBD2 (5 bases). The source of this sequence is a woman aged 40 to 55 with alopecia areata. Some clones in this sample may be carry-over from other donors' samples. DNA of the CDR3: TGTGCCAGCAGCAAAGAACGGGGTCGGAATACGCAGTATTTT. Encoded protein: CASSKERGRNTQYF.